This T cell receptor beta chain was sequenced in a study of cytomegalovirus exposure and HLA in healthy donors. 60 Vbeta and 13 Jbeta primers were used in PCR. Sequencing was performed with immunoSEQ multiplex PCR; in TCRdb, only in-frame clones are kept and a portion is missing. The table has 130,000 to 150,000 clones, over 65% seen once. Study outcomes and limitations: The study reported that TCR beta sequences accurately predicted HLA-A and HLA-B alleles in most subjects. Among CMV-associated TCR beta chains, most appeared HLA-restricted in a later analysis.

V lost 6 bases to trimming and J lost 5 bases; unmatched junction nucleotides: 11. From germline, CDR1 is LNHDA and CDR2 SQIVND (reference sequence). The CDR3 is made up of 15 amino acids. On this clone itself: Its antigen is undetermined.

This sequence was found in a middle-aged man in good health and CMV-seropositive. The chain recombines TRBV19 with TRBJ1-1, with TRBD1 matching 8 bases. Sequencing input: PBMCs. The CDR3 is CASSPPWTGRTEAFF. The CDR3, as DNA: TGTGCCAGTAGCCCCCCCTGGACAGGGCGAACTGAAGCTTTCTTT. Combining the CDR3 with reference TRBV19 and TRBJ1-1 gives the whole variable domain DGGITQSPKYLFRKEGQNVTLSCEQNLNHDAMYWYRQDPGQGLRLIYYSQIVNDFQKGDIAEGYSVSREKKESFPLTVTSAQKNPTAFYLCASSPPWTGRTEAFFGQGTRLTVV.